The 23 T cell receptor beta chains below all came from one sample that was sequenced in a study of T cell responses to AZD1222 COVID-19 vaccine. Only in-frame clones appear in the TCRdb table, and some are missing; sequencing was by immunoSEQ multiplex PCR. The sample holds approximately 170,000 clones, just over 85% seen once. The sample was peripheral blood, taken 28 days after the second AZD1222 dose. The receptors come from an adult who received the AZD1222 COVID-19 vaccine.

This clone was observed once. V usage is TRBV5-1 and J usage is TRBJ2-7; D unresolved. The CDR3 spans 15 residues. V was clipped by 0 bases and J by 1 base, with 11 bases between them. In germline, CDR1 is SGHRS, CDR2 YFSETQ. CDR3 region: CASSLGPSSSYEQYF. Written as DNA, the CDR3 is TGCGCCAGCAGCTTGGGACCATCGAGTTCCTACGAGCAGTACTTC.

The genes are TRBV9 and TRBJ1-3; D gene uncertain. Trimming took off 0 bases at V and 8 bases at J, with 21 bases between the two ends. From germline, CDR1 is SGDLS and CDR2 YYNGEE. The CDR3 is 17 amino acids. CDR3 region: CASSVGSQRAMGYTIYF. CDR3 in DNA: TGTGCCAGCAGCGTAGGAAGCCAACGGGCAATGGGATACACCATATATTTT.

The chain employs TRBV19 and TRBJ1-5, with D tentatively TRBD1 (5 bases). V dropped 5 bases and J dropped 0 bases, with 8 bases sitting between them. The germline gives CDR1 LNHDA, CDR2 SQIVND (reference sequence). CDR3 length: 14 amino acids. CDR3 nucleotides: TGTGCCAGTAGTGGGGCCTATAGCAATCAGCCCCAGCATTTT. Translating gives CASSGAYSNQPQHF.

V is TRBV11-2 and J is TRBJ2-3, with 8 bases lining up with TRBD2. This CDR3 has 15 residues. Germline assignment: CDR1 SGHAT and CDR2 FQNNGV. The V and J ends lost 5 bases and 4 bases, in that order; junction bases with no gene match: 8. The CDR3 DNA reads as TGTGCCAGCAGCCGTCGGGGGGGCCAGGCAGATACGCAGTATTTT. Translation gives CASSRRGGQADTQYF.

The chain is built from TRBV7-8 and TRBJ2-3; 10 bases align to TRBD2. This CDR3 spans 17 amino acids. Germline trimming cut 4 bases from V and 4 bases from J; bases unmatched to any gene: 11. The germline CDR1 and CDR2 sequences are SGHVS and FQNEAQ. The CDR3 sequence is CASSYRTSGSPADTQYF. The CDR3 DNA is TGTGCCAGCAGCTACCGGACTAGCGGAAGCCCGGCAGATACGCAGTATTTT.

This sequence joins TRBV28 and TRBJ2-7; D is ambiguous. V was clipped by 5 bases and J by 6 bases, with 8 bases between them. CDR1 is MDHEN and CDR2 is SYDVKM in the germline V gene. The CDR3 has 11 residues. CDR3 DNA sequence: TGTGCCAGCAGTCCTCGGTCCGAGCAGTACTTC. Its translation: CASSPRSEQYF.

This clone came up a few times. J is TRBJ2-2 and V is TRBV5-4; no clear D gene. Germline V gives CDR1 SGHNT, CDR2 YYREEE (reference sequence). Trimming pared 0 bases from V and 4 bases from J, leaving 4 bases between. The CDR3 extends over 13 amino acids. This CDR3 reads CASSLAVTGELFF. The CDR3 DNA sequence: TGTGCCAGCAGCTTGGCCGTCACCGGGGAGCTGTTTTTT.

The chain uses TRBV4-1 and TRBJ1-6, with 8 bases matching TRBD1. There are 16 residues in the CDR3. Germline assignment: CDR1 MGHRA and CDR2 YSYEKL. The V and J ends lost 1 base and 10 bases, in that order; junction bases with no gene match: 9. The CDR3 sequence: CASSQAWAGGWSPLHF. Here the CDR3 DNA reads TGCGCCAGCAGCCAAGCCTGGGCAGGGGGCTGGTCACCCCTCCACTTT.

The chain combines TRBV5-1 with TRBJ1-2; 12 nucleotides match TRBD1. The V gene end was trimmed by 0 bases and the J gene end by 3 bases; junction bases not matched to a gene: 6. This CDR3 is 17 amino acids long. Germline CDR1 reads SGHRS; CDR2 reads YFSETQ. CDR3 loop: CASSLGGQGAPDYGYTF. In nucleotides, the CDR3 is TGCGCCAGCAGCTTGGGGGGACAGGGGGCTCCGGACTATGGCTACACCTTC.

The V gene is TRBV29-1, the J gene TRBJ2-3, with 12 bases aligning to TRBD2. Trimming took 7 bases from V and 2 from J; bases not matched to a gene: 4. CDR3 size: 14 residues. The V gene's germline CDR1 is SQVTM and CDR2 ANQGSEA. The CDR3 is CSGTSGGLTDTQYF. For the CDR3, the DNA is TGCAGCGGAACTAGCGGGGGGCTCACAGATACGCAGTATTTT.

The chain has TRBV6-6 and TRBJ2-7, with TRBD1 matching over 7 bases. The CDR3 loop spans 12 amino acids. Germline assignment: CDR1 MNHNY and CDR2 SVGAGI (reference sequence). The ends lost 4 bases at V and 6 bases at J; junction bases unmatched: 3. CDR3 protein: CASSSGTVEQYF. In DNA form, the CDR3 reads TGTGCCAGCAGTTCCGGGACAGTCGAGCAGTACTTC.

This chain links TRBV6-2 or TRBV6-3 with TRBJ1-6; a possible D gene is TRBD1 (6 bases). Trimming took off 6 bases at V and 7 bases at J, with 25 bases between the two ends. This CDR3 comprises 18 residues. Per germline, CDR1 MNHEY and CDR2 SVGEGT. The CDR3 nucleotides read TGTGCCAGCAGCTCCGTCCAACAGGGTGTGCAGGAAAATTCACCCCTCCACTTT. Protein sequence: CASSSVQQGVQENSPLHF.

The gene calls are TRBV19 and TRBJ1-4, with D perhaps matching TRBD1 (6 bases). Trimming took 3 bases from V and 0 from J, leaving 23 bases between them. The germline V gene has CDR1 LNHDA and CDR2 SQIVND (reference sequence). There are 20 residues in the CDR3. CDR3 sequence: CASSITAGGRGFATNEKLFF. The CDR3 DNA reads as TGTGCCAGTAGTATTACGGCCGGAGGCAGGGGCTTTGCAACTAATGAAAAACTGTTTTTT.

This clone was found many times. The rearrangement uses TRBV6-1 and TRBJ2-3, with unresolved D. V dropped 1 base and J dropped 1 base, with 18 bases sitting between them. The germline V gene encodes CDR1 MNHNS and CDR2 SASEGT. The CDR3 is 18 residues long. The CDR3 bases are TGTGCCAGCAGTGAAGATGGCAGGCCGTGGTTGGGCACAGATACGCAGTATTTT. Translating it yields CASSEDGRPWLGTDTQYF.

The genes are TRBV2 and TRBJ2-7, with unresolved D. V lost 2 bases and J lost 6, with 14 bases in between. Germline V gene data show CDR1 as SNHLY and CDR2 as FYNNEI. This CDR3 comprises 14 residues. The CDR3 sequence is CASSERQPPGEQYF. For the CDR3, the DNA is TGTGCCAGCAGTGAAAGGCAGCCCCCGGGCGAGCAGTACTTC.

The chain is built from TRBV7-9 and TRBJ1-6; possibly TRBD1 for D (5 bases). CDR1 is SEHNR, CDR2 FQNEAQ, per germline (reference sequence). The germline V and J ends were trimmed by 4 bases and 8 bases, with 12 bases remaining between them. The CDR3 is 14 residues long. The CDR3 DNA sequence: TGTGCCAGCAGCTCACCTTTGGGGGATTCACCCCTCCACTTT. It encodes CASSSPLGDSPLHF.

The chain recombines TRBV7-2 with TRBJ1-2; 8 positions agree with TRBD1. V was clipped by 5 bases and J by 4 bases; unmatched bases: 3. Per germline, CDR1 SGHTA and CDR2 FQGNSA. The CDR3 runs 13 residues. Written as DNA, the CDR3 is TGTGCCAGCAGCCAACAGGGGGGCTATGGCTACACCTTC. As protein: CASSQQGGYGYTF.

The gene calls are TRBV27 and TRBJ1-2; D remains unclear. Germline CDR1 MNHEY, CDR2 SMNVEV (reference sequence). CDR3 length: 15 residues. V was clipped by 0 bases and J by 8 bases, with 16 bases between them. CDR3 in amino acids: CASSLSHPGREGYTF. The DNA for the CDR3 is TGTGCCAGCAGTTTATCCCACCCGGGCCGGGAGGGCTACACCTTC.

V gene TRBV3-1 (or the pseudogene TRBV3-2) combines with J gene TRBJ2-7, with TRBD1 identical over 9 bases. V gave up 6 bases and J gave up 2 bases; unmatched junction bases: 5. Germline values: CDR1 LGHDT, CDR2 YNNKEL (reference sequence). The CDR3 is 14 residues long. The DNA for the CDR3 is TGTGCCAGCAGTCGCGGGACAGGGACCTACGAGCAGTACTTC. Translated: CASSRGTGTYEQYF.

The sample holds one count of this clone. J is TRBJ1-5 and V is TRBV19; D possibly corresponds to TRBD1 (5 bases). The germline V and J ends were trimmed by 5 bases and 2 bases, with 16 bases remaining between them. The V gene's germline CDR1 is LNHDA and CDR2 SQIVND (reference sequence). The CDR3 length is 16 residues. The CDR3 reads CASSLPPAGGNQPQHF. CDR3 DNA sequence: TGTGCCAGTAGTCTCCCCCCTGCGGGGGGCAATCAGCCCCAGCATTTT.

The J gene is TRBJ2-7, the V gene TRBV5-4; D unclear. Germline loops: CDR1 SGHNT, CDR2 YYREEE (reference sequence). The V end was cut by 1 base, the J end by 5 bases, with 16 bases between. This CDR3 has 15 residues. Written as DNA, the CDR3 is TGTGCCAGCAGCTTGACCCCTCCCGCCGGCGACGAGCAGTACTTC. Amino acids: CASSLTPPAGDEQYF.

This sequence joins TRBV5-1 and TRBJ2-2; D uncertain. Germline values: CDR1 SGHRS, CDR2 YFSETQ. The CDR3 totals 16 residues. V was trimmed by 0 bases and J by 0 bases, leaving 9 bases between them. Written as DNA, the CDR3 is TGCGCCAGCAGCTTGGAACAGATCGCGAACACCGGGGAGCTGTTTTTT. Its protein product is CASSLEQIANTGELFF.

This chain joins TRBV28 and TRBJ2-7, with unresolved D. The germline CDR1 and CDR2 sequences are MDHEN and SYDVKM. This CDR3 region has 14 residues. Trimming pared 5 bases from V and 4 bases from J, leaving 15 bases between. The DNA for the CDR3 is TGTGCCAGCAGTCTGACCAAAAGCCCTTACGAGCAGTACTTC. The encoded protein is CASSLTKSPYEQYF.